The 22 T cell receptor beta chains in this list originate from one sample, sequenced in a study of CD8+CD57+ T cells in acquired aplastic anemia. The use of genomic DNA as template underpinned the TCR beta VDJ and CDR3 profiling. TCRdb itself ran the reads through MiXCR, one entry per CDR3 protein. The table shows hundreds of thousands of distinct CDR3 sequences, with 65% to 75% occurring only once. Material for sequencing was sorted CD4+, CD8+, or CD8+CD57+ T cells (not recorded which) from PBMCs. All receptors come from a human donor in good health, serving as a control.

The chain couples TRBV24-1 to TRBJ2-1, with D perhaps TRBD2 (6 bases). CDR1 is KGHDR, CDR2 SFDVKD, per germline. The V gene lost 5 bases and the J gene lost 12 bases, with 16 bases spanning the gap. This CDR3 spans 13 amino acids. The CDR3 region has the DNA TGTGCCACCAGTGGGGGGACTGCCGGGACGCAGTTCTTC. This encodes CATSGGTAGTQFF.

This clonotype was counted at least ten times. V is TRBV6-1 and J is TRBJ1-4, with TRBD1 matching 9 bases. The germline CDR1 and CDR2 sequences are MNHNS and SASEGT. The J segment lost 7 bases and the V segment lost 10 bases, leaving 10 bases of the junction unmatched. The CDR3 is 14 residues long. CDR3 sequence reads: CATMPGQGREKLFF. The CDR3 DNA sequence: TGTGCCACCATGCCGGGACAGGGACGTGAAAAACTGTTTTTT.

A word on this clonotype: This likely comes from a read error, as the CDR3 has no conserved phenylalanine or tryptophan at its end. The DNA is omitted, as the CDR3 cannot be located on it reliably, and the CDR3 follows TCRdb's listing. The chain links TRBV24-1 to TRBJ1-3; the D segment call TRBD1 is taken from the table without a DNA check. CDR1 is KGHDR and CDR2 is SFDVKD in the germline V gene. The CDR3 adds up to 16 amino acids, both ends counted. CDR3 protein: CATSDYPPVGAQYFWP.

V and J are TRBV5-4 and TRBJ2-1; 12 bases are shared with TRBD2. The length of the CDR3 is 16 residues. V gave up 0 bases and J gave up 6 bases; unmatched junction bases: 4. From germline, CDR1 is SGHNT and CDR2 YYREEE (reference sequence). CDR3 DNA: TGTGCCAGCAGCTTGGCTAGCGGGGGGGCCGGCAATGAGCAGTTCTTC. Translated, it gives CASSLASGGAGNEQFF.

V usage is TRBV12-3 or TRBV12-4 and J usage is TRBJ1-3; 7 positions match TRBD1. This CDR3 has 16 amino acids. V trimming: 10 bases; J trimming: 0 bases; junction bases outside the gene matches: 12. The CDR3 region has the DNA TGTGCCACCACCCCAGACAGGGATTACTCTGGAAACACCATATATTTT. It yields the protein CATTPDRDYSGNTIYF.

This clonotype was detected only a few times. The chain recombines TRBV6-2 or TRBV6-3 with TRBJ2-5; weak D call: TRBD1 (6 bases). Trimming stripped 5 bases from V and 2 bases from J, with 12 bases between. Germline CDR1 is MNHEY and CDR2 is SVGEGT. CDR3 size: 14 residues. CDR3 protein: CASSVATGQETQYF. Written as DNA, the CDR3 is TGTGCCAGCAGTGTCGCGACAGGTCAAGAGACCCAGTACTTC.

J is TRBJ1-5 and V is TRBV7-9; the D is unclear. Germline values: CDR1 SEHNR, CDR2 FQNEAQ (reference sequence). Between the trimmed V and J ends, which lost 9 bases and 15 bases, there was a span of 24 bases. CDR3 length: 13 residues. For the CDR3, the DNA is TGTGCCAGTCAGATTGGCGAAGGGCCGCCACCGCATTTT. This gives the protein CASQIGEGPPPHF.

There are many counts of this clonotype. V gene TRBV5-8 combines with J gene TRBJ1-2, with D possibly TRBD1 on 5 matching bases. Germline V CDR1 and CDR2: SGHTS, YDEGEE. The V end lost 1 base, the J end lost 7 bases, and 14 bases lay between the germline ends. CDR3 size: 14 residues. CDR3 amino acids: CASSLLGPLAGYTF. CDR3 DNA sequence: TGTGCCAGCAGCTTGCTGGGACCGTTGGCTGGCTACACCTTC.

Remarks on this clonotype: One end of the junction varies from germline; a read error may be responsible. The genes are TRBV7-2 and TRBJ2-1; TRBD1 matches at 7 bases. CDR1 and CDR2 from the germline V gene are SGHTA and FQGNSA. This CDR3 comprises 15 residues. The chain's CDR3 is CASSPGGATYNAQFF. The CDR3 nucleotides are TGTGCCAGCAGCCCAGGGGGTGCAACCTACAATGCGCAGTTCTTC.

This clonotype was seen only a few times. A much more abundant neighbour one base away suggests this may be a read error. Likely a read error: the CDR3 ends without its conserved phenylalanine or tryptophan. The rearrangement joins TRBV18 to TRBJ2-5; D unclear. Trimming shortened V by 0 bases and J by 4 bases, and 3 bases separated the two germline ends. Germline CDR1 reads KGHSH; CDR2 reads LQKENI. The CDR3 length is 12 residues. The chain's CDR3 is CASSPPRETQYS. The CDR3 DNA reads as TGTGCCAGCTCACCACCGCGAGAGACCCAGTACTCC.

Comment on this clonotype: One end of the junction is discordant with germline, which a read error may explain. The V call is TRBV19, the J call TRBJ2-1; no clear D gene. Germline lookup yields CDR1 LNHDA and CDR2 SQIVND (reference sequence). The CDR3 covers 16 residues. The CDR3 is CASSISLLGLVNEQSF. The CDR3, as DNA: TGTGCCAGTAGTATATCACTTCTGGGTCTGGTGAATGAGCAGTCCTTC.

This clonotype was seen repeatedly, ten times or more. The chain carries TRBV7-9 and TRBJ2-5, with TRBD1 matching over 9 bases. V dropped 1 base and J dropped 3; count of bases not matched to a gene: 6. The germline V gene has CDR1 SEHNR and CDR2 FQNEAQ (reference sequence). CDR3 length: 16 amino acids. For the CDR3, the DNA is TGTGCCAGCAGCTTAGGGATCACAGGGGGCGAAGAGACCCAGTACTTC. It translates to CASSLGITGGEETQYF.

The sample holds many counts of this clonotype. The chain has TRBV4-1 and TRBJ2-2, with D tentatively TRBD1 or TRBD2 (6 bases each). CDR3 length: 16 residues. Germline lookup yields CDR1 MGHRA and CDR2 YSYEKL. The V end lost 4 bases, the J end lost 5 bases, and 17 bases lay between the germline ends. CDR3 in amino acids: CASSPHRGRGTGELFF. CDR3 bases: TGCGCCAGCAGCCCTCACCGGGGGCGCGGGACCGGGGAGCTGTTTTTT.

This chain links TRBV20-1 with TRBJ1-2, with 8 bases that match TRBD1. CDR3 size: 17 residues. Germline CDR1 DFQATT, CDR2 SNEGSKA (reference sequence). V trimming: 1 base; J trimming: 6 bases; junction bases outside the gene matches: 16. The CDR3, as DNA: TGCAGTGCTAGAGGAGGCACAGGGGGGGCAGGTTTCAATGGCTACACCTTC. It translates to CSARGGTGGAGFNGYTF.

CDR3 bases: TGTGCCAGCAGCTTAAGAAGGACTAGCGGGGGGGTCACGACCCAGTACTTC. Protein: CASSLRRTSGGVTTQYF. The gene calls are TRBV13 and TRBJ2-5, with 15 positions matching TRBD2. This CDR3 spans 17 amino acids. The germline gives CDR1 PRHDT, CDR2 FYEKMQ (reference sequence). Trimming removed 2 bases from V and 7 bases from J; junction bases left unmatched: 8.

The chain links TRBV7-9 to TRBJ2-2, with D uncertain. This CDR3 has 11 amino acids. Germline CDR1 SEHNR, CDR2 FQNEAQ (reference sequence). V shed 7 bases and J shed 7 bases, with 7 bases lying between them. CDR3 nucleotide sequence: TGTGCCAGCACTCCCGGCGGGGAGCTGTTTTTT. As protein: CASTPGGELFF. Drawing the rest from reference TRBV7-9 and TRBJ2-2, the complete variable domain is DTGVSQNPRHKITKRGQNVTFRCDPISEHNRLYWYRQTLGQGPEFLTYFQNEAQLEKSRLLSDRFSAERPKGSFSTLEIQRTEQGDSAMYLCASTPGGELFFGEGSRLTVL.

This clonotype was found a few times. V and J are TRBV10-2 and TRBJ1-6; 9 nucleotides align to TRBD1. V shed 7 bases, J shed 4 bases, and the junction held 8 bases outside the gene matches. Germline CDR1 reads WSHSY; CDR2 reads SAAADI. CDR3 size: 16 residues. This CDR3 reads CASNSGTGIYNSPLHF. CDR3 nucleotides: TGCGCCAGCAACTCCGGGACAGGGATTTATAATTCACCCCTCCACTTT.

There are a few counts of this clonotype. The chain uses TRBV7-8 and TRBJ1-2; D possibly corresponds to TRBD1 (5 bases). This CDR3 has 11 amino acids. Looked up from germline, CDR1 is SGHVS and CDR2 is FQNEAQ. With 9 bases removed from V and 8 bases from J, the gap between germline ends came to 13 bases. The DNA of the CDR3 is TGTGCCAGTTCGTATGGGGACGGCTACACCTTC. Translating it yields CASSYGDGYTF.

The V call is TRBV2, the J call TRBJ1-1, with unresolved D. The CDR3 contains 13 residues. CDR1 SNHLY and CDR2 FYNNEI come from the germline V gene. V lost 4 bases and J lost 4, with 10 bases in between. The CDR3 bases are TGTGCCAGCAGTGTTGGAGAGGGCACTGAAGCTTTCTTT. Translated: CASSVGEGTEAFF.

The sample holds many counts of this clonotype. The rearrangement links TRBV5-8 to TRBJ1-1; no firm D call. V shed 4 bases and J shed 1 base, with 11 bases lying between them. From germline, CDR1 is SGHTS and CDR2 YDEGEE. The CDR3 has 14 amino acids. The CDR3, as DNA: TGTGCCAGCAGCCTCAAAAGGTCGAACACTGAAGCTTTCTTT. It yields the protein CASSLKRSNTEAFF. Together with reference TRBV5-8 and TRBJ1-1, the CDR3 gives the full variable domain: EAGVTQSPTHLIKTRGQQATLRCSPISGHTSVYWYQQALGLGLQFLLWYDEGEERNRGNFPPRFSGRQFPNYSSELNVNALELEDSALYLCASSLKRSNTEAFFGQGTRLTVV.

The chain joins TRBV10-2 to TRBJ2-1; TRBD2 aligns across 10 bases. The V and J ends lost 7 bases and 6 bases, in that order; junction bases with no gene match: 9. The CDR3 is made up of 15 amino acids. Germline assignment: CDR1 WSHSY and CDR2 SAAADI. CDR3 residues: CASTPAGGSVNEQFF. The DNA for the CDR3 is TGCGCCAGCACTCCAGCGGGGGGGAGCGTCAATGAGCAGTTCTTC.

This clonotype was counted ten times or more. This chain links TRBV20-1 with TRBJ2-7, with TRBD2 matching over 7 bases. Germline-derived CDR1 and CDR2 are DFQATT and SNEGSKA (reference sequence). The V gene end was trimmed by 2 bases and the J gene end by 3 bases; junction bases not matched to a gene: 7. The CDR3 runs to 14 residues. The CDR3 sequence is CSARPRTRGYEQYF. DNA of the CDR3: TGCAGTGCTAGACCCCGGACTAGGGGCTACGAGCAGTACTTC.